This T cell receptor (beta chain) was retrieved from a study of PD-L1 blockade in urothelial cancer. Study as a whole: Analyses were performed on blood at 3 weeks after treatment start (the second dose) and at 6 weeks.

Described time point: pretreatment peripheral blood. Peripheral blood mononuclear cells were collected from every patient before and during treatment, yielding between 1 and 8 samples per patient. The V gene's germline CDR1 is SEHNR and CDR2 FQNEAQ (reference sequence). The CDR3 contains 16 residues. V lost 6 bases, J lost 0 bases, and 16 bases lay in between. The data were produced by immunoSEQ multiplex PCR, yet TCRdb's version contains in-frame clones alone and is incomplete. The sample includes about 38,000 clones, about 82% of them seen just once. This clone was seen a handful of times. The source material was PBMCs, sampled around atezolizumab (anti-PD-L1) treatment. The clonotype comes from a man of 80 years or more with urothelial cancer. The chain recombines TRBV7-9 with TRBJ2-3; tentatively, D is TRBD2 (7 bases). The CDR3 coding sequence is TGTGCCAGCAGTTCCCAGGGAGGGGGGAGCACAGATACGCAGTATTTT. It specifies CASSSQGGGSTDTQYF. The full variable domain, in which reference TRBV7-9 and TRBJ2-3 provide the parts outside the CDR3, is DTGVSQNPRHKITKRGQNVTFRCDPISEHNRLYWYRQTLGQGPEFLTYFQNEAQLEKSRLLSDRFSAERPKGSFSTLEIQRTEQGDSAMYLCASSSQGGGSTDTQYFGPGTRLTVL.